Listed here are 9 T cell receptor beta chains from one sample, sequenced in a study of PD-1 blockade in classical Hodgkin lymphoma. Every single patient, without exception, relapsed after autologous stem cell transplantation, and brentuximab vedotin exposure varied. The table came from immunoSEQ multiplex PCR; TCRdb's copy has only in-frame clones and leaves some out. The sample shows about 94,000 clones, roughly 89% of them seen only once. The material was peripheral blood mononuclear cells (PBMCs), obtained before the second cycle of nivolumab. Source of these receptors: a human donor with classical Hodgkin lymphoma.

The chain carries TRBV27 and TRBJ2-1, with no clear D. Trimming cost V 6 bases and J 4 bases, with 13 bases left between them. The CDR3 totals 14 residues. Germline values: CDR1 MNHEY, CDR2 SMNVEV (reference sequence). This CDR3 reads CASSSWALYNEQFF. The CDR3 region has the DNA TGTGCCAGCAGCTCTTGGGCCTTGTACAATGAGCAGTTCTTC.

The chain combines TRBV7-6 with TRBJ1-6; D uncertain. The germline CDR1 and CDR2 sequences are SGHVS and FNYEAQ. The V gene lost 0 bases and the J gene lost 7 bases, with 10 bases spanning the gap. The CDR3 is made up of 15 amino acids. CDR3 loop: CASSLADGRNSPLHF. The CDR3 DNA is TGTGCCAGCAGCTTAGCCGACGGGAGGAATTCACCCCTCCACTTT.

This rearrangement joins TRBV27 to TRBJ2-1; TRBD1 agrees at 9 bases. J lost 4 bases, V lost 5 bases, and 6 bases had no gene match. Germline CDR1 is MNHEY and CDR2 is SMNVEV (reference sequence). This CDR3 is 15 amino acids long. CDR3 amino acids: CASSKTGGIYNEQFF. CDR3 sequence (DNA): TGTGCCAGCAGTAAGACAGGGGGAATATACAATGAGCAGTTCTTC.

This clone was observed once. The gene calls are TRBV6-5 and TRBJ1-4; 9 bases agree with TRBD1. The CDR3 is 12 residues long. Trimming took 8 bases from V and 5 from J; bases not matched to a gene: 0. CDR1 is MNHEY and CDR2 is SVGAGI in the germline V gene. The CDR3 spells CASGTGNEKLFF. As DNA, the CDR3 is TGTGCCAGCGGGACAGGGAATGAAAAACTGTTTTTT.

The V call is TRBV11-2, the J call TRBJ1-2, with no clear D. The V end was cut by 6 bases, the J end by 2 bases, with 7 bases between. The CDR3 has 12 amino acids. Germline CDR1 SGHAT, CDR2 FQNNGV. The CDR3 DNA reads TGTGCCAGCAGTCAAAGGAACTATGGCTACACCTTC. Translating it yields CASSQRNYGYTF.

This rearrangement joins TRBV6-1 to TRBJ2-7, with TRBD1 identical over 9 bases. The CDR3 is 14 residues long. Germline V gene sequence: CDR1 MNHNS, CDR2 SASEGT. With V trimmed by 3 bases and J by 6 bases, 6 bases remained unmatched. CDR3 protein: CASSEGTGRREQYF. In nucleotides, the CDR3 is TGTGCCAGCAGTGAGGGGACAGGGAGGCGCGAGCAGTACTTC.

This chain uses TRBV7-9 with TRBJ2-5; 8 positions agree with TRBD2. V was clipped by 5 bases and J by 4 bases; unmatched bases: 9. In germline, CDR1 is SEHNR, CDR2 FQNEAQ (reference sequence). The CDR3 has 15 amino acids. CDR3 amino acids: CASSPPGTSLETQYF. CDR3 DNA sequence: TGTGCCAGCAGCCCGCCGGGGACTAGTCTAGAGACCCAGTACTTC. Looking up the rest from reference TRBV7-9 and TRBJ2-5 gives the full variable domain: DTGVSQNPRHKITKRGQNVTFRCDPISEHNRLYWYRQTLGQGPEFLTYFQNEAQLEKSRLLSDRFSAERPKGSFSTLEIQRTEQGDSAMYLCASSPPGTSLETQYFGPGTRLLVL.

This clone was seen a single time. This chain uses TRBV7-2 with TRBJ2-3; no definite D call. The ends were cut back, 5 bases at V and 2 bases at J, with 11 bases in the middle. CDR1 is SGHTA, CDR2 FQGNSA, per germline. The CDR3 has 14 amino acids. The chain's CDR3 is CASSPSTITDTQYF. CDR3 DNA: TGTGCCAGCAGCCCCTCGACGATCACAGATACGCAGTATTTT.

The gene calls are TRBV13 and TRBJ2-1; D is perhaps TRBD2 (6 bases). The germline gives CDR1 PRHDT, CDR2 FYEKMQ (reference sequence). The V end was cut by 5 bases, the J end by 5 bases, with 19 bases between. This CDR3 is built from 16 residues. CDR3 protein: CASSPPWVAGNNEQFF. The CDR3 DNA is TGTGCCAGCAGCCCTCCGTGGGTGGCGGGGAACAATGAGCAGTTCTTC.